This TCR beta chain stems from a study of circulating and synovial CD4+ cells in juvenile arthritis. Remarks on this clone: Antigen unknown.

Libraries were prepared by immunoSEQ multiplex PCR; TCRdb keeps only in-frame clonotypes and omits some of them. This sample has tens of thousands of clones, with just under 95% found just once. The ends lost 4 bases at V and 7 bases at J; junction bases unmatched: 3. The CDR3 consists of 12 residues. Germline assignment: CDR1 SGHKS and CDR2 YYEKEE (reference sequence). Study outcomes and limitations: Shared-clonotype fractions with synovium likely underestimate full repertoire overlap. Bulk blood CD4 repertoires were more diverse than these.

This TCR was recovered from a human donor with juvenile idiopathic arthritis. This chain joins TRBV5-5 and TRBJ1-2, with 8 bases lining up with TRBD1. The sequenced sample was CD4+ T cells from blood. CDR3: CASSPGGGGYTF. CDR3 nucleotides: TGTGCCAGCAGCCCAGGGGGCGGTGGCTACACCTTC. Based on the CDR3 plus reference TRBV5-5 and TRBJ1-2, the full variable domain is DAGVTQSPTHLIKTRGQQVTLRCSPISGHKSVSWYQQVLGQGPQFIFQYYEKEERGRGNFPDRFSARQFPNYSSELNVNALLLGDSALYLCASSPGGGGYTFGSGTRLTVV.